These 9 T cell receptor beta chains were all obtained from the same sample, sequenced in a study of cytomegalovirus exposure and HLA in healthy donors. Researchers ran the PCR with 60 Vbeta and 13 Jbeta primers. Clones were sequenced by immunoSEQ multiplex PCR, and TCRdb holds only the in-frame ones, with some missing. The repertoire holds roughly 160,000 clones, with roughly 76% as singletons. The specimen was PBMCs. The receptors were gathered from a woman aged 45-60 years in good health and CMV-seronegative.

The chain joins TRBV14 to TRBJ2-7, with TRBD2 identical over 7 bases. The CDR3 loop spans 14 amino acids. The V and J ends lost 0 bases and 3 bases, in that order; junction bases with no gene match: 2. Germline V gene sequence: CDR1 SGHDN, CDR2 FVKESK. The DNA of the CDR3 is TGTGCCAGCAGCCAAGAGACTAGCTACTACGAGCAGTACTTC. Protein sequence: CASSQETSYYEQYF.

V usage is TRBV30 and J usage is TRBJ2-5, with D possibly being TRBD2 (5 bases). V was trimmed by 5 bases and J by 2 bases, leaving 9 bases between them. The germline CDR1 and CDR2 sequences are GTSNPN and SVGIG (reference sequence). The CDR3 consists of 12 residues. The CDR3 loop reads CAWGERQETQYF. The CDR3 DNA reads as TGTGCCTGGGGGGAGCGGCAAGAGACCCAGTACTTC. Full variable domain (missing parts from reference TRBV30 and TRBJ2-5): SQTIHQWPATLVQPVGSPLSLECTVEGTSNPNLYWYRQAAGRGLQLLFYSVGIGQISSEVPQNLSASRPQDRQFILSSKKLLLSDSGFYLCAWGERQETQYFGPGTRLLVL.

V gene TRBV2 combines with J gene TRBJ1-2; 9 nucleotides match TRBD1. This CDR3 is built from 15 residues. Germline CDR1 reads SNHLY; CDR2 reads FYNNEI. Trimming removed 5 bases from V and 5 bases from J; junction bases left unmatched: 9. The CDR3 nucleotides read TGTGCCAGCAGTCAAGGACAGGGGCCTTCATATGGCTACACCTTC. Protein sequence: CASSQGQGPSYGYTF.

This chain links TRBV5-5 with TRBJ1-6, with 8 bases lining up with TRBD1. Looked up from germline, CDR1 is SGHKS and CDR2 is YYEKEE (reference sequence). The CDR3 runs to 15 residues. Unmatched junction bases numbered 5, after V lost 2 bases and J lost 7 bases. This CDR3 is CASSFGTGNNSPLHF. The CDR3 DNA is TGTGCCAGCAGCTTCGGGACAGGAAACAATTCACCCCTCCACTTT.

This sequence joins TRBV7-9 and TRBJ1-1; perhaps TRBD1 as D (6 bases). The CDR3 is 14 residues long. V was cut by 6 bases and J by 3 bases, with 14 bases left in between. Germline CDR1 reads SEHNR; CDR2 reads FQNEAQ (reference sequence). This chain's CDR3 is CASSTHRVHTEAFF. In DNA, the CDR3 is TGTGCCAGCAGTACCCACAGGGTTCACACTGAAGCTTTCTTT.

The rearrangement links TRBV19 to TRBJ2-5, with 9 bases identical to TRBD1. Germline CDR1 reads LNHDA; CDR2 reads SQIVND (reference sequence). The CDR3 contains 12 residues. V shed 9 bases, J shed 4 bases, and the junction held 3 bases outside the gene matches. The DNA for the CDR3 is TGTGCCAGCAAGACAGGGGGAGAGACCCAGTACTTC. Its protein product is CASKTGGETQYF.

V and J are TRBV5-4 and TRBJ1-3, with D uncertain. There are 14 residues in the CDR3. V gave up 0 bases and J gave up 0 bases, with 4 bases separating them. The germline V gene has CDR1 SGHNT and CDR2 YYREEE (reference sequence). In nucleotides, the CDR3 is TGTGCCAGCAGCTTGGGTCACTCTGGAAACACCATATATTTT. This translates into CASSLGHSGNTIYF.

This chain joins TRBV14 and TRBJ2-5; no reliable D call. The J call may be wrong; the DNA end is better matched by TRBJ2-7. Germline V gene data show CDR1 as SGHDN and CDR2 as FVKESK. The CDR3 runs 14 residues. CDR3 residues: CASSQDRPPYEQYF. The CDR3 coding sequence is TGTGCCAGCAGCCAAGACAGGCCCCCCTACGAGCAGTACTTC.

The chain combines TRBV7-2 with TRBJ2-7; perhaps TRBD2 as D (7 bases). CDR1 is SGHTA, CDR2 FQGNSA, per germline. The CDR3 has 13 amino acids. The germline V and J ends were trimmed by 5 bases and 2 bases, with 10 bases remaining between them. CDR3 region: CASSPGGPYEQYF. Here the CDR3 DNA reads TGTGCCAGCAGCCCCGGGGGGCCCTACGAGCAGTACTTC.